Each of the 32 T cell receptor beta chains below was sequenced from the same sample in a study of CD8+ T cells in alopecia areata. In each case, RNA was isolated and then reverse transcribed into cDNA as the sequencing template. Clones were sequenced by immunoSEQ multiplex PCR, and TCRdb holds only the in-frame ones, with some missing. Of a few hundred thousand clones in the sample, about 68% were seen once. The sequencing used CD4+ T cells sorted from blood, collected at week 0. These receptors came from a human donor with alopecia areata.

The chain is built from TRBV5-1 and TRBJ1-1; D gene unclear. Trimming pared 4 bases from V and 0 bases from J, leaving 7 bases between. Germline V gene sequence: CDR1 SGHRS, CDR2 YFSETQ. The CDR3 has 13 amino acids. CDR3: CASSRQLNTEAFF. The CDR3, as DNA: TGCGCCAGCAGCCGACAACTGAACACTGAAGCTTTCTTT.

This chain uses TRBV27 with TRBJ2-7; tentative D call: TRBD2 (5 bases). This CDR3 is 14 amino acids long. V lost 6 bases and J 6 bases, leaving 18 bases between the germline ends. Germline lookup yields CDR1 MNHEY and CDR2 SMNVEV (reference sequence). The CDR3 here is CASSLRDSSGEQYF. In nucleotides, the CDR3 is TGTGCCAGCAGCCTCCGGGATTCTTCGGGCGAGCAGTACTTC.

The rearrangement uses TRBV27 and TRBJ2-4; possibly TRBD2 for D (5 bases). Deletions cut 7 bases from V and 7 bases from J, with 11 bases between. The CDR3 runs 12 residues. CDR1 MNHEY and CDR2 SMNVEV come from the germline V gene (reference sequence). CDR3 sequence (DNA): TGTGCCAGCAAGGGAGAATGGAACATTCAGTACTTC. Its translation: CASKGEWNIQYF.

The genes are TRBV29-1 and TRBJ2-5; TRBD2 matches at 7 bases. The J segment lost 5 bases and the V segment lost 7 bases, leaving 7 bases of the junction unmatched. The CDR3 has 12 residues. Per germline, CDR1 SQVTM and CDR2 ANQGSEA. The CDR3 loop is CSGGGLGETQYF. The CDR3 DNA follows: TGCAGCGGCGGGGGATTGGGGGAGACCCAGTACTTC.

The chain recombines TRBV18 with TRBJ1-2; D gene uncertain. Trimming took off 6 bases at V and 3 bases at J, with 11 bases between the two ends. Germline CDR1 KGHSH, CDR2 LQKENI. This CDR3 contains 13 residues. DNA of the CDR3: TGTGCCAGCTCCCCCTCGGATTACTATGGCTACACCTTC. Its protein product is CASSPSDYYGYTF.

This sequence joins TRBV19 and TRBJ1-2; D is uncertain. The germline V gene encodes CDR1 LNHDA and CDR2 SQIVND (reference sequence). The V and J ends lost 8 bases and 6 bases respectively, with 19 bases between them. CDR3 length equals 14 residues. The CDR3 is CASRDNGVVHGYTF. The CDR3 bases are TGTGCCAGTCGAGATAACGGGGTCGTTCATGGCTACACCTTC.

V gene TRBV30 combines with J gene TRBJ2-2; weak D call: TRBD1 (5 bases). Per germline, CDR1 GTSNPN and CDR2 SVGIG (reference sequence). Trimming shortened V by 7 bases and J by 2 bases, and 14 bases separated the two germline ends. This CDR3 is built from 14 residues. CDR3: CASPGRGNTGELFF. Written as DNA, the CDR3 is TGTGCCTCCCCCGGAAGGGGCAACACCGGGGAGCTGTTTTTT.

The V call is TRBV5-1, the J call TRBJ1-5; no firm D call. Trimming removed 4 bases at V and 5 bases at J, with 13 bases between. The CDR3 is 14 amino acids. From germline, CDR1 is SGHRS and CDR2 YFSETQ. The CDR3 spells CASSRTPADQPQHF. CDR3 nucleotides: TGCGCCAGCAGCCGCACACCCGCGGATCAGCCCCAGCATTTT.

The V call is TRBV5-1, the J call TRBJ1-5; D gene ambiguous. The ends were cut back, 0 bases at V and 2 bases at J, with 6 bases in the middle. Germline loops: CDR1 SGHRS, CDR2 YFSETQ. This CDR3 spans 14 amino acids. The CDR3 nucleotides read TGCGCCAGCAGCTTGGAGCTAGGCAATCAGCCCCAGCATTTT. Protein sequence: CASSLELGNQPQHF.

About this clone: Other nucleotide sequences from this sample produce the same CDR3. The chain uses TRBV29-1 and TRBJ2-3; the D is unclear. V shed 3 bases and J shed 2 bases, with 6 bases lying between them. The CDR3 is 12 residues long. Germline CDR1 is SQVTM and CDR2 is ANQGSEA. CDR3 sequence (DNA): TGCAGCGTTGACGCGTCCACAGATACGCAGTATTTT. Translating it yields CSVDASTDTQYF.

The sample holds many counts of this clone. The CDR3 coding sequence is TGTGCCAGTAGTGTACTCGGGGAAGCGGGACAGGGCTTCGATGAGCAGTTCTTC. Translation: CASSVLGEAGQGFDEQFF. The chain has TRBV19 and TRBJ2-1; TRBD1 matches 9 bases. V was pared by 5 bases and J by 8 bases, with 19 bases of the junction left unmatched. Germline CDR1 and CDR2: LNHDA and SQIVND (reference sequence). The CDR3 extends over 18 amino acids.

This clone turned up a few times. This sample also contains other DNA sequences that code for the same CDR3. The chain uses TRBV5-1 and TRBJ1-1; D possibly corresponds to TRBD1 (5 bases). CDR1 is SGHRS, CDR2 YFSETQ, per germline. CDR3 length: 15 residues. Trimming removed 0 bases from V and 4 bases from J, with 13 bases in between. In nucleotides, the CDR3 is TGCGCCAGCAGCTTGGAGGGGCCGTCCAGCACTGAAGCTTTCTTT. It is translated as CASSLEGPSSTEAFF.

The rearrangement uses TRBV5-4 and TRBJ2-7; D is possibly TRBD1 (6 bases). V was shortened by 0 bases and J by 2 bases, with 9 bases between the two germline ends. CDR3 size: 14 residues. Germline V gene data show CDR1 as SGHNT and CDR2 as YYREEE (reference sequence). Here the CDR3 reads CASSLEQGAYEQYF. The CDR3 DNA reads as TGTGCCAGCAGCTTGGAACAGGGAGCCTACGAGCAGTACTTC.

V is TRBV5-4 and J is TRBJ2-3; 9 bases align to TRBD2. Trimming cost V 4 bases and J 7 bases; bases outside gene matches: 10. The CDR3 spans 15 residues. Per germline, CDR1 SGHNT and CDR2 YYREEE (reference sequence). The CDR3 DNA reads as TGTGCCAGCAGCGTAGCTAGCGGGGACCGCTATACGCAGTATTTT. Protein product: CASSVASGDRYTQYF.

The chain links TRBV6-5 to TRBJ1-2; D is unclear. CDR1 and CDR2 from the germline V gene are MNHEY and SVGAGI. V was clipped by 5 bases and J by 1 base, with 11 bases between them. The CDR3 loop spans 14 amino acids. CDR3 sequence reads: CASSPTGSNYGYTF. CDR3 DNA: TGTGCCAGCAGTCCCACCGGGAGTAACTATGGCTACACCTTC.

This clone was seen only once. The chain uses TRBV30 and TRBJ2-7, with TRBD2 matching 8 bases. Looked up from germline, CDR1 is GTSNPN and CDR2 is SVGIG (reference sequence). CDR3 length: 12 amino acids. V dropped 2 bases and J dropped 6; count of bases not matched to a gene: 3. This chain's CDR3 is CAWSSGGAEQYF. The CDR3 nucleotides read TGTGCCTGGAGTAGCGGGGGCGCCGAGCAGTACTTC.

V and J are TRBV30 and TRBJ2-4; TRBD1 matches 7 bases. CDR1 GTSNPN and CDR2 SVGIG come from the germline V gene (reference sequence). CDR3 length equals 15 residues. The V gene end was trimmed by 2 bases and the J gene end by 2 bases; junction bases not matched to a gene: 6. This chain's CDR3 is CAWSPGGLTKNIQYF. DNA for the CDR3: TGTGCCTGGAGTCCAGGGGGTTTAACCAAAAACATTCAGTACTTC.

The V and J genes are TRBV30 and TRBJ1-5; D remains ambiguous. V was cut by 0 bases and J by 3 bases, with 9 bases left in between. This CDR3 spans 14 amino acids. The V gene's germline CDR1 is GTSNPN and CDR2 SVGIG (reference sequence). CDR3: CAWSVTGYNQPQHF. The CDR3 coding sequence is TGTGCCTGGAGTGTCACCGGGTACAATCAGCCCCAGCATTTT.

The rearrangement links TRBV18 to TRBJ1-1; unclear D gene. Germline V gene lookup returns CDR1 KGHSH and CDR2 LQKENI. V was shortened by 2 bases and J by 6 bases, with 13 bases between the two germline ends. The CDR3 loop spans 14 amino acids. CDR3 sequence reads: CASSPGTTGSEAFF. The CDR3 DNA reads as TGTGCCAGCTCACCAGGAACAACCGGTTCTGAAGCTTTCTTT.

This clone has only one observation. The V and J genes are TRBV6-1 and TRBJ2-1; D not certain. Germline lookup yields CDR1 MNHNS and CDR2 SASEGT. CDR3 length: 14 amino acids. V lost 6 bases, J lost 1 base, and 10 bases lay in between. CDR3 bases: TGTGCCAGCAGGGAGCAGATTTCCTACAATGAGCAGTTCTTC. Encoded protein: CASREQISYNEQFF.

V usage is TRBV25-1 and J usage is TRBJ2-7; unclear D gene. CDR3 length: 14 amino acids. Looked up from germline, CDR1 is MGHDK and CDR2 is SYGVNS. Trimming cost V 3 bases and J 8 bases, with 17 bases left between them. CDR3 in amino acids: CASSDLDRTDQQYF. As DNA, the CDR3 is TGTGCCAGCAGTGACTTGGACCGTACCGATCAGCAGTACTTC.

This clone turned up a few times. The rearrangement links TRBV4-1 to TRBJ1-6; no clear D. The CDR3 runs to 18 residues. CDR1 MGHRA and CDR2 YSYEKL come from the germline V gene. The V and J ends lost 2 bases and 6 bases respectively, with 20 bases between them. The CDR3 DNA reads as TGCGCCAGCAGCCAACTCCGGGCTACCCCCAGTAGTAATTCACCCCTCCACTTT. Translation: CASSQLRATPSSNSPLHF.

The chain recombines TRBV29-1 with TRBJ2-1; 7 nucleotides line up with TRBD1. Germline CDR1 and CDR2: SQVTM and ANQGSEA. The CDR3 length is 16 residues. After removal of 7 bases from V and 5 bases from J, the junction contained 17 bases not matched to a gene. CDR3 coding DNA: TGCAGCGCTCCCGAACGAAGGACAGGCCTTAACAATGAGCAGTTCTTC. Translation gives CSAPERRTGLNNEQFF.

Written as DNA, the CDR3 is TGTGCCAGCAGCCCTCCGGGGGGCCAGTACGAGCAGTACTTC. This gives the protein CASSPPGGQYEQYF. This chain connects TRBV9 to TRBJ2-7; D might be TRBD2 (7 bases). V lost 4 bases and J 4 bases, leaving 15 bases between the germline ends. The CDR3 runs to 14 residues. Germline lookup yields CDR1 SGDLS and CDR2 YYNGEE.

This clone was seen only a few times. The chain joins TRBV7-2 to TRBJ2-7; D unresolved. The V end was cut by 2 bases, the J end by 3 bases, with 8 bases between. CDR1 is SGHTA, CDR2 FQGNSA, per germline. The CDR3 is 13 residues long. This CDR3 is CASSLQQLYEQYF. DNA of the CDR3: TGTGCCAGCAGCTTACAACAGCTCTACGAGCAGTACTTC.

The chain is built from TRBV7-9 and TRBJ1-2; D possibly corresponds to TRBD1 (6 bases). Trimming pared 5 bases from V and 7 bases from J, leaving 11 bases between. Germline V gene lookup returns CDR1 SEHNR and CDR2 FQNEAQ (reference sequence). There are 12 residues in the CDR3. CDR3 residues: CASSTQGGGYTF. DNA for the CDR3: TGTGCCAGCAGCACACAGGGAGGTGGCTACACCTTC.

The chain combines TRBV7-9 with TRBJ1-2; possible D gene TRBD1, 6 bases. V shed 5 bases and J shed 5 bases, with 12 bases lying between them. The germline V gene has CDR1 SEHNR and CDR2 FQNEAQ (reference sequence). CDR3 length equals 13 residues. The CDR3 reads CASSLGQSYGYTF. The CDR3 nucleotides read TGTGCCAGCAGCCTTGGACAGTCTTATGGCTACACCTTC. Complete variable domain (other parts from reference TRBV7-9 and TRBJ1-2): DTGVSQNPRHKITKRGQNVTFRCDPISEHNRLYWYRQTLGQGPEFLTYFQNEAQLEKSRLLSDRFSAERPKGSFSTLEIQRTEQGDSAMYLCASSLGQSYGYTFGSGTRLTVV.

V is TRBV6-5 and J is TRBJ2-7, with D possibly being TRBD2 (6 bases). From germline, CDR1 is MNHEY and CDR2 SVGAGI. The ends were cut back, 4 bases at V and 8 bases at J, with 12 bases in the middle. This CDR3 has 12 amino acids. The CDR3 DNA reads as TGTGCCAGCAGTTTGGTGGGAGGCCAGCAGTACTTC. Residues: CASSLVGGQQYF.

The chain combines TRBV5-6 with TRBJ1-6; the match to TRBD1 covers 7 bases. CDR3 size: 15 residues. Germline V gives CDR1 SGHDT, CDR2 YYEEEE. After removal of 4 bases from V and 9 bases from J, the junction contained 10 bases not matched to a gene. The CDR3 reads CASSPNPGGSSPLHF. The CDR3 bases are TGTGCCAGCAGCCCAAACCCAGGGGGATCTTCACCCCTCCACTTT.

This rearrangement joins TRBV5-1 to TRBJ2-1, with no clear D. The germline V gene has CDR1 SGHRS and CDR2 YFSETQ. The length of the CDR3 is 14 residues. V shed 4 bases and J shed 2 bases, with 10 bases lying between them. Here the CDR3 reads CASSGRATYNEQFF. DNA for the CDR3: TGCGCCAGCAGCGGAAGGGCTACCTACAATGAGCAGTTCTTC.

The chain is built from TRBV30 and TRBJ1-5, with a possible D match to TRBD1 (6 bases). V was pared by 2 bases and J by 4 bases, with 15 bases between. The CDR3 covers 15 residues. CDR1 and CDR2 from the germline V gene are GTSNPN and SVGIG (reference sequence). DNA of the CDR3: TGTGCCTGGAGTAATGACAGGTCGGGGAATCAGCCCCAGCATTTT. Amino acids: CAWSNDRSGNQPQHF.

This clone showed up just a few times. Distinct nucleotide sequences in the sample also encode this CDR3. V is TRBV29-1 and J is TRBJ2-1; 10 positions agree with TRBD1. The J segment lost 1 base and the V segment lost 6 bases, leaving 3 bases of the junction unmatched. The CDR3 loop spans 14 amino acids. Germline CDR1 SQVTM, CDR2 ANQGSEA. The CDR3 loop is CSVRDRGSYNEQFF. The CDR3 DNA reads as TGCAGCGTCCGGGACAGGGGATCCTACAATGAGCAGTTCTTC.